This entry lists 15 T cell receptor beta chains sequenced from one sample in a study of T cells in Graves' hyperthyroidism and ophthalmopathy. RNA transcripts provided the source from which TCR beta CDR3 regions were amplified. Carried out on the TCR CDR3, a first-round RT-PCR used the HTBI primer set. TCRdb re-called the multiplex PCR reads through MiXCR, storing one row per CDR3 protein. The sample yields under 700,000 distinct CDR3 sequences, just over 45% seen once. Sequenced: peripheral blood or thyroid tissue (not recorded which). These receptors were taken from a woman in her late teens or twenties with Graves' hyperthyroidism.

The chain has TRBV29-1 and TRBJ2-5; 14 nucleotides line up with TRBD2. Germline CDR1 and CDR2: SQVTM and ANQGSEA. The CDR3 runs to 17 residues. CDR3 nucleotides: TGCAGTGCTATCAGACTAGCGGGAGGGCCGGTTTTAGAGACCCAGTACTTC. Its translation: CSAIRLAGGPVLETQYF.

Ten or more counts support this clonotype. The chain combines TRBV2 with TRBJ1-3; D ambiguous. The CDR3 extends over 14 amino acids. Germline loops: CDR1 SNHLY, CDR2 FYNNEI. The V end lost 6 bases, the J end lost 0 bases, and 9 bases lay between the germline ends. The CDR3 loop reads CASSRPFSGNTIYF. The CDR3 DNA follows: TGTGCCAGCAGCCGGCCGTTCTCTGGAAACACCATATATTTT.

With regard to this clonotype: The final CDR3 position lacks the conserved phenylalanine or tryptophan, pointing to a likely read error. The chain uses TRBV9 and TRBJ2-5, with D uncertain. Trimming shortened V by 3 bases and J by 5 bases, and 5 bases separated the two germline ends. The CDR3 spans 11 residues. CDR1 and CDR2 from the germline V gene are SGDLS and YYNGEE. CDR3 DNA: TGTGCCAGCAGCGACGGGGAGACCCAGTACCTC. This translates into CASSDGETQYL.

The genes are TRBV15 and TRBJ1-4; tentative D call: TRBD1 (5 bases). V was shortened by 6 bases and J by 5 bases, with 16 bases between the two germline ends. The CDR3 spans 15 residues. Germline CDR1 is LNHNV and CDR2 is YYDKDF (reference sequence). The CDR3 coding sequence is TGTGCCACCAGATGGGACTACGTAGGGAATGAAAAACTGTTTTTT. The encoded protein is CATRWDYVGNEKLFF.

This clonotype occurred once. The chain links TRBV2 to TRBJ1-1; D gene unclear. The CDR3 runs 13 residues. Per the germline V gene, CDR1 is SNHLY and CDR2 is FYNNEI. V gave up 5 bases and J gave up 1 base, with 8 bases separating them. DNA for the CDR3: TGTGCCAGCAGTTACGAGAGGAACACTGAAGCTTTCTTT. Translated, it gives CASSYERNTEAFF.

J is TRBJ1-2 and V is TRBV6-5; D gene uncertain. The CDR3 sequence is 13 residues long. The germline V gene has CDR1 MNHEY and CDR2 SVGAGI. Trimming shortened V by 5 bases and J by 8 bases, and 15 bases separated the two germline ends. CDR3 nucleotides: TGTGCCAGCAGTAAGAACGTCCTCGGGGGCTACACCTTC. It encodes CASSKNVLGGYTF.

J is TRBJ1-5 and V is TRBV7-9; no clear D. CDR1 SEHNR and CDR2 FQNEAQ come from the germline V gene (reference sequence). There are 15 residues in the CDR3. V dropped 5 bases and J dropped 3 bases, with 14 bases sitting between them. CDR3 sequence reads: CASSPGEGDNQPQHF. Here the CDR3 DNA reads TGTGCCAGCAGCCCGGGCGAGGGAGACAATCAGCCCCAGCATTTT. The variable domain in full, with the rest retrieved from reference TRBV7-9 and TRBJ1-5, is DTGVSQNPRHKITKRGQNVTFRCDPISEHNRLYWYRQTLGQGPEFLTYFQNEAQLEKSRLLSDRFSAERPKGSFSTLEIQRTEQGDSAMYLCASSPGEGDNQPQHFGDGTRLSIL.

Many counts were recorded for this clonotype. V gene TRBV7-8 combines with J gene TRBJ1-4; no clear D gene. V lost 5 bases and J lost 11, with 9 bases in between. The CDR3 is made up of 11 amino acids. Germline lookup yields CDR1 SGHVS and CDR2 FQNEAQ. CDR3 protein: CASSQTSKLFF. The DNA of the CDR3 is TGTGCCAGCAGCCAAACAAGCAAACTGTTTTTT.

For this clonotype: One end of the junction does not line up with germline, which may come from a read error. The CDR3 region is CVSSYSTGGQETQYF. The DNA for the CDR3 is TGTGTCAGCAGTTACTCTACAGGGGGACAAGAGACCCAGTACTTC. The chain joins TRBV6-5 to TRBJ2-5, with TRBD1 matching 8 bases. Germline V lookup: CDR1 MNHEY, CDR2 SVGAGI. The CDR3 loop spans 15 amino acids.

The chain links TRBV5-1 to TRBJ1-2; TRBD1 is a possible D gene (5 bases). CDR1 is SGHRS and CDR2 is YFSETQ in the germline V gene. This CDR3 has 17 amino acids. V was clipped by 4 bases and J by 3 bases, with 22 bases between them. The CDR3 spells CASSPPPGASDDYGYTF. DNA of the CDR3: TGCGCCAGCAGCCCACCCCCCGGGGCCAGTGACGACTATGGCTACACCTTC.

This clonotype was found many times. The rearrangement links TRBV29-1 to TRBJ1-2, with TRBD1 matching over 10 bases. CDR1 is SQVTM and CDR2 is ANQGSEA in the germline V gene. The CDR3 is made up of 15 amino acids. J was trimmed by 7 bases and V by 5 bases; bases with no gene match: 13. The CDR3 DNA follows: TGCAGCGTTTCGACAGGGGGCGCGGTTTCTACTGGCTACACCTTC. This sequence encodes CSVSTGGAVSTGYTF.

The rearrangement joins TRBV6-5 to TRBJ1-2; 8 bases map to TRBD1. Germline assignment: CDR1 MNHEY and CDR2 SVGAGI. This CDR3 region has 14 residues. V lost 8 bases to trimming and J lost 3 bases; unmatched junction nucleotides: 8. CDR3 residues: CASSQGVGYYGYTF. The CDR3, as DNA: TGTGCCAGCTCACAGGGGGTCGGTTACTATGGCTACACCTTC.

This clonotype turned up a few times. The CDR3: CASSLAPGATYEQYF. The CDR3, as DNA: TGTGCCAGCAGCTTAGCCCCCGGGGCAACCTACGAGCAGTACTTC. The genes are TRBV7-8 and TRBJ2-7, with D possibly being TRBD1 or TRBD2 (5 bases each). Germline loops: CDR1 SGHVS, CDR2 FQNEAQ. The CDR3 length is 15 residues. Trimming cost V 0 bases and J 2 bases, with 11 bases left between them.

This clonotype has more than one count but fewer than ten. The J gene is TRBJ2-7, the V gene TRBV5-1; 11 bases match TRBD1. This CDR3 has 14 residues. Trimming cost V 4 bases and J 4 bases; bases outside gene matches: 4. Germline-derived CDR1 and CDR2 are SGHRS and YFSETQ. CDR3 amino acids: CASSVGDRGYEQYF. DNA for the CDR3: TGCGCCAGCAGCGTGGGGGACAGGGGGTACGAGCAGTACTTC.

In its sample, this clonotype was seen once. The V call is TRBV15, the J call TRBJ2-6; D is unclear. Deletions cut 3 bases from V and 17 bases from J, with 8 bases between. From germline, CDR1 is LNHNV and CDR2 YYDKDF (reference sequence). The CDR3 sequence is 10 residues long. The CDR3 region is CATSRVGVTF. DNA of the CDR3: TGTGCCACCAGCAGGGTCGGCGTGACTTTC.